This T cell receptor (beta chain) was captured by sequencing in a study of shared clonotypes between healthy human individuals. Germline assignment: CDR1 KGHSH and CDR2 LQKENI. V gave up 2 bases and J gave up 5 bases; unmatched junction bases: 3. The length of the CDR3 is 14 residues. To note about this clone: The sample holds other DNA sequences that translate to the same CDR3.

Data came from immunoSEQ multiplex PCR; TCRdb stores just in-frame clones and leaves some out. The profile shows more than 1,200,000 clones, less than 99% of them singletons. V is TRBV18 and J is TRBJ1-5; 7 bases match TRBD1. The sequence derives from a man aged 25 to 40 in good health. Material for sequencing was naive CD4+ T cells sorted from blood. Subset of the sample: CD45RA+ positively selected. The CDR3 DNA is TGTGCCAGCTCACCAAGTACAGGGGATCAGCCCCAGCATTTT. It codes for CASSPSTGDQPQHF.